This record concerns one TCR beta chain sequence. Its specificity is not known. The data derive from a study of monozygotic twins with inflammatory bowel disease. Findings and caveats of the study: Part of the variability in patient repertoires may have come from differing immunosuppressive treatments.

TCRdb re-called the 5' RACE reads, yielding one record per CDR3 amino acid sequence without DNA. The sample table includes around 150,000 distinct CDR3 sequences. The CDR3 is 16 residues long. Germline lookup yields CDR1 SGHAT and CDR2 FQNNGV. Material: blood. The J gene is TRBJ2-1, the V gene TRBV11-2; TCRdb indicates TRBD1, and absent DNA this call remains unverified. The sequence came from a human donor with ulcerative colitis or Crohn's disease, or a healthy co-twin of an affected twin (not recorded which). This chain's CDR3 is CASRQDRGQAYNEQFF.